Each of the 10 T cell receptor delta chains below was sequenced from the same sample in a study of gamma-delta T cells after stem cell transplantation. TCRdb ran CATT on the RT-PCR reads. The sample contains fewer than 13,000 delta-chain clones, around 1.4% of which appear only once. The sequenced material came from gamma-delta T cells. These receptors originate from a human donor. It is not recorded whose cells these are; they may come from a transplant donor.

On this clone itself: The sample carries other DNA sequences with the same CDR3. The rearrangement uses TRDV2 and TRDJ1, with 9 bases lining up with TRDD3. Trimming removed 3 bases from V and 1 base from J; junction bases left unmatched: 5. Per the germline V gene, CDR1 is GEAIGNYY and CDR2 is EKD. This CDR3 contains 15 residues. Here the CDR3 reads CACDLLGDLTDKLIF. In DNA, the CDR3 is TGTGCCTGTGACCTACTGGGGGACCTCACCGATAAACTCATCTTT.

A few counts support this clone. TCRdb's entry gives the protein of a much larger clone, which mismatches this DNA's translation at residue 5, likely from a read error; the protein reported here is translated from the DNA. The CDR3 sequence is CACDAGGFQSSWDTRQMFF. In DNA form, the CDR3 reads TGTGCCTGTGACGCCGGAGGATTTCAGAGCTCCTGGGACACCCGACAGATGTTTTTC. The genes are TRDV2 and TRDJ3, with D uncertain. Germline loops: CDR1 GEAIGNYY, CDR2 EKD. The CDR3 runs 19 residues. V shed 3 bases and J shed 0 bases, with 17 bases lying between them.

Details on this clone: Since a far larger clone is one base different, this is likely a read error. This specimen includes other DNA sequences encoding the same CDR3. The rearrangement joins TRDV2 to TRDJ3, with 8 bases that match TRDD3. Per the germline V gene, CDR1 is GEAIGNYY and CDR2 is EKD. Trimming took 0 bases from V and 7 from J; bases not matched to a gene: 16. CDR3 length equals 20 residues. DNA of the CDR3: TGTGCCTGTGACACCGGGCTACTGGTGAGGGATACGGTAGACACCCGACAGATGTTTTTC. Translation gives CACDTGLLVRDTVDTRQMFF.

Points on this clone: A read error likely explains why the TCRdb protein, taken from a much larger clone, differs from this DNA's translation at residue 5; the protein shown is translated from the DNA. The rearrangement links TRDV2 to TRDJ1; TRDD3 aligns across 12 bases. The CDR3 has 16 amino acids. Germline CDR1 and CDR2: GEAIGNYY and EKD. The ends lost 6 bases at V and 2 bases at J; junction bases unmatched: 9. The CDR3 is CACTGLLGDTTDKLIF. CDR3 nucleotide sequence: TGTGCCTGTACTGGTCTACTGGGGGATACAACCGATAAACTCATCTTT.

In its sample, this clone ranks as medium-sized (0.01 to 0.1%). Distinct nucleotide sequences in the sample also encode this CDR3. This chain's CDR3 is CACDVLGDYTDKLIF. The DNA of the CDR3 is TGTGCCTGTGACGTACTGGGGGATTACACCGATAAACTCATCTTT. The genes are TRDV2 and TRDJ1; the match to TRDD3 covers 10 bases. The germline CDR1 and CDR2 sequences are GEAIGNYY and EKD. This CDR3 contains 15 residues. J lost 0 bases, V lost 3 bases, and 3 bases had no gene match.

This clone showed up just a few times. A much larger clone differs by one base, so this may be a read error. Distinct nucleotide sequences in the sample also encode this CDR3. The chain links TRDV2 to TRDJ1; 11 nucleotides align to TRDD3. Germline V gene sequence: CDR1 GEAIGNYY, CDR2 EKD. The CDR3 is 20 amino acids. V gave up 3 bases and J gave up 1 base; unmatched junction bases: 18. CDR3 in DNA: TGTGCCTGTGACCACGTACTTTGGGGGATACGCGACAGTGGCACCGATAAACTCATCTTT. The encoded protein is CACDHVLWGIRDSGTDKLIF.

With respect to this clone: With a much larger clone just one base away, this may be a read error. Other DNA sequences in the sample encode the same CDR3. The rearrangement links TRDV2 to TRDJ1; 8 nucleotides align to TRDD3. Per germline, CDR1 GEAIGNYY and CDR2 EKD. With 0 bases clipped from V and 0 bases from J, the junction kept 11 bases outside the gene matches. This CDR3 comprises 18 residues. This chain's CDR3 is CACDTVTGGPSYTDKLIF. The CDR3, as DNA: TGTGCCTGTGACACCGTTACTGGGGGGCCCTCGTACACCGATAAACTCATCTTT.

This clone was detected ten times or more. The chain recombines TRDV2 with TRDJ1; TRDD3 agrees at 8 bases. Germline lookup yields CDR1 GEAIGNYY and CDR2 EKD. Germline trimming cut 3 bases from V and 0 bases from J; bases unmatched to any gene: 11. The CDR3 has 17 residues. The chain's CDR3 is CACDSLAGGTYTDKLIF. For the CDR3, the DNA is TGTGCCTGTGACTCGCTCGCTGGGGGAACGTACACCGATAAACTCATCTTT.

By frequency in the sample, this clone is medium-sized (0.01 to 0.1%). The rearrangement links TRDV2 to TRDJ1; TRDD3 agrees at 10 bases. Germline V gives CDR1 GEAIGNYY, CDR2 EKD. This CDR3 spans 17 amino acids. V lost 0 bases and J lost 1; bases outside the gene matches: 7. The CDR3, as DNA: TGTGCCTGTGACACCCTTTTTACTGGGGGATCCACCGATAAACTCATCTTT. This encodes CACDTLFTGGSTDKLIF.

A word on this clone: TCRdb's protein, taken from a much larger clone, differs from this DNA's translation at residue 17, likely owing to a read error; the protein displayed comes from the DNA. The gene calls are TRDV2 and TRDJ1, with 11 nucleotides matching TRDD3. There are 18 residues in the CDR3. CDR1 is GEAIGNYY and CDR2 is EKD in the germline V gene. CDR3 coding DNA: TGTGCCTGTGACACCGTACTGGGGGATAATCAGCACACCGATAAACTCACCTTT. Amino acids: CACDTVLGDNQHTDKLTF.